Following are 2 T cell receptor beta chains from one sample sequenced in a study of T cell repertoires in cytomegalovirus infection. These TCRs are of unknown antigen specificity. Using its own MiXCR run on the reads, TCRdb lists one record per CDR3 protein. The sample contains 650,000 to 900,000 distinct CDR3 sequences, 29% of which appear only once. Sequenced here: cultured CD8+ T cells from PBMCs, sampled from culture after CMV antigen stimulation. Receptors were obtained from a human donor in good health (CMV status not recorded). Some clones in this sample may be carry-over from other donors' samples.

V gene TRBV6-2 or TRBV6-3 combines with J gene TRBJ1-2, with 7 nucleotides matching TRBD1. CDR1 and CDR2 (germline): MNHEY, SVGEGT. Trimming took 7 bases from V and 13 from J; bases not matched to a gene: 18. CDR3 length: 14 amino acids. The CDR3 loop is CASTPIGTALRSTF. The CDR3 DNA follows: TGTGCCAGCACCCCCATCGGGACAGCCCTCCGGAGCACCTTC.

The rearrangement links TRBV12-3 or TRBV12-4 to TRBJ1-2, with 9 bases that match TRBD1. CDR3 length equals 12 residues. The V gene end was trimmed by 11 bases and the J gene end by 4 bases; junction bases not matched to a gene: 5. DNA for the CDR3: TGTGCCGCCGGGACAGGGATCTATGGCTACACCTTC. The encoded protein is CAAGTGIYGYTF.